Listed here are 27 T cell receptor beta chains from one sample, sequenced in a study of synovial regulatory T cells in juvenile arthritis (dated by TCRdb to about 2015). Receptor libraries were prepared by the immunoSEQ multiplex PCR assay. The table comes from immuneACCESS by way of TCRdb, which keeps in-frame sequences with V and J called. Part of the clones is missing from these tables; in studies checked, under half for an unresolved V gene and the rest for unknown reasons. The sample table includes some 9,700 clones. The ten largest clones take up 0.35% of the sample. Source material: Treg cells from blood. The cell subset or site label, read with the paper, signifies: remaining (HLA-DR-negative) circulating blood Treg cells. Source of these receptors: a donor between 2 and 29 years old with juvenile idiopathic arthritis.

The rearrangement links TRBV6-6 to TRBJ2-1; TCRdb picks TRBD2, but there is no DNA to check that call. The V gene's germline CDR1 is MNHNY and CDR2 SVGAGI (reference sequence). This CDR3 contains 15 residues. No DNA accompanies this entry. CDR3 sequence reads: CASTIVAGGPNEQFF.

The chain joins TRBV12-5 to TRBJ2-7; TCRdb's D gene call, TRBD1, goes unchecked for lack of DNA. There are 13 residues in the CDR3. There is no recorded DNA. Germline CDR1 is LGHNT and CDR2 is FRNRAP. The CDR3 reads CASGPRGLYEQYF.

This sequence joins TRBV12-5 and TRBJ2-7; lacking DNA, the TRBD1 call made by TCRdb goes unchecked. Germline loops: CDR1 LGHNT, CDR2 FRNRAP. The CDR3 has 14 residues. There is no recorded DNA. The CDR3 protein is CASGLGQGRDEQYF.

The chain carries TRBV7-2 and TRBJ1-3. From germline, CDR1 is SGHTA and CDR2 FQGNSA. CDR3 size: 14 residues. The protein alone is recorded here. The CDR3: CASTRLLGGNTIYF.

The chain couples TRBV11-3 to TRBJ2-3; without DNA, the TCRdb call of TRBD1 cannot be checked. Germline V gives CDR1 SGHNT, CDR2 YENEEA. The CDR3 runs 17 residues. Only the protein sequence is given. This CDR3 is CASSSSSGQGAADTQYF.

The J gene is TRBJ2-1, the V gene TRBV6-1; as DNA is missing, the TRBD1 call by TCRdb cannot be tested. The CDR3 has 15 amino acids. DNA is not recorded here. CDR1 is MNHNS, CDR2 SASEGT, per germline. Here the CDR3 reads CASSEQFTSYNEQFF.

CDR3 residues: CASSLGGGNYGYTF. The chain recombines TRBV7-8 with TRBJ1-2; TCRdb names TRBD1, which stays unverified in the absence of DNA. The germline CDR1 and CDR2 sequences are SGHVS and FQNEAQ. The CDR3 is 14 residues long. The protein alone is recorded here.

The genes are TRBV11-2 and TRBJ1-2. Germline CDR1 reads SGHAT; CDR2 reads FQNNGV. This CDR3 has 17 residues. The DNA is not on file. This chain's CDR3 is CASSFNSWIRANYGYTF.

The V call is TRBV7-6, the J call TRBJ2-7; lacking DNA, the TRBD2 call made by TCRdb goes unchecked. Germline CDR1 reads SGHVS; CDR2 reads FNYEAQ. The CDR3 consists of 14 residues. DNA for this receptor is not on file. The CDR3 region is CASSLEFGGYEQYF.

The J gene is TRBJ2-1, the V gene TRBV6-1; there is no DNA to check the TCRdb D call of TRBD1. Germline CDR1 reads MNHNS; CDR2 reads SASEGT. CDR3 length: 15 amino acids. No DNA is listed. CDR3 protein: CASRTGTGGSDEQFF.

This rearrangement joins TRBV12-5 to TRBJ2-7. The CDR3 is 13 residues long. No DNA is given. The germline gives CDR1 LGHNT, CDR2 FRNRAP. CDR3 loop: CASGLDLVYEQYF.

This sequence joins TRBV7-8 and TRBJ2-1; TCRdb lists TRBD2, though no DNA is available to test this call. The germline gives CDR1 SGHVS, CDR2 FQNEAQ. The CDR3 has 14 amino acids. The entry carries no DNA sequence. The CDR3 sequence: CASSSGLVYNEQFF. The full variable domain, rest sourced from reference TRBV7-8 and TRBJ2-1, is GAGVSQSPRYKVAKRGQDVALRCDPISGHVSLFWYQQALGQGPEFLTYFQNEAQLDKSGLPSDRFFAERPEGSVSTLKIQRTQQEDSAVYLCASSSGLVYNEQFFGPGTRLTVL.

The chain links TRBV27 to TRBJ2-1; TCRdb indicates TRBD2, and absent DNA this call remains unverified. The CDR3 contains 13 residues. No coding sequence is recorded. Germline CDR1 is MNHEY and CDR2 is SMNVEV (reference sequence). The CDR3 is CASRGRTRGEQFF.

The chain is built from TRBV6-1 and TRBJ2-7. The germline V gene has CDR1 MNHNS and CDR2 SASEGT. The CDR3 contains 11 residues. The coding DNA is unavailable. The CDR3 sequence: CASRLMAPLYF.

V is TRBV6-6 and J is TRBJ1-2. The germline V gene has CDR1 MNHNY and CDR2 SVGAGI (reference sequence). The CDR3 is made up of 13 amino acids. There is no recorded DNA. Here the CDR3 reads CASSYEGQYGYTF.

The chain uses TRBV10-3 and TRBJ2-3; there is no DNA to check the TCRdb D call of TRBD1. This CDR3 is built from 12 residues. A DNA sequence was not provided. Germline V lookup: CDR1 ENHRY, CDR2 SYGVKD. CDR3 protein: CAHSGAADTQYF.

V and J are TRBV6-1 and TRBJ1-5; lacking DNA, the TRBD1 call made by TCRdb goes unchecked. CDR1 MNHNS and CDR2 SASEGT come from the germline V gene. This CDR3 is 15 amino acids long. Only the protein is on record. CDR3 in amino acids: CASSLRGDSNQPQHF.

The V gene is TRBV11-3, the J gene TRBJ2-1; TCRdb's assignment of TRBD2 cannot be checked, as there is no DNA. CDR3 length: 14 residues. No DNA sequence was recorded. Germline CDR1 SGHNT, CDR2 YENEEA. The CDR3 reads CASSSSGLYNEQFF.

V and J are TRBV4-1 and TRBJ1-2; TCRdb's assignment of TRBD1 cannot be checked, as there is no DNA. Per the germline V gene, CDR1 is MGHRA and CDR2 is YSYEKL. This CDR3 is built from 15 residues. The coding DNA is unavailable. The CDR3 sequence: CASSLRTGGGYGYTF.

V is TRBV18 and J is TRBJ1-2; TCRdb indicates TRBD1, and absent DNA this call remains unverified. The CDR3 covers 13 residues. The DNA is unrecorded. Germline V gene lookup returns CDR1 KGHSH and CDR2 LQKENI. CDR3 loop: CASSTTGNDGYTF.

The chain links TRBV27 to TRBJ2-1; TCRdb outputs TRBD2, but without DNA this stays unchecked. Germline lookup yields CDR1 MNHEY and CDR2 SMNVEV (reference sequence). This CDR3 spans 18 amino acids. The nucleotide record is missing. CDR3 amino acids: CASSFDRPLAGGPNEQFF.

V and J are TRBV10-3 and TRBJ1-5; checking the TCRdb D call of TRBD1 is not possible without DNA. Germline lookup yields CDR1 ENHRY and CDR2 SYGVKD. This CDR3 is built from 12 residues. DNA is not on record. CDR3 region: CATRDRDQPQHF.

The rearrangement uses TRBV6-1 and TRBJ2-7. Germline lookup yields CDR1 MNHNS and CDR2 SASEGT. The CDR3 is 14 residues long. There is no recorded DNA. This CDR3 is CASIRAGVLREQYF.

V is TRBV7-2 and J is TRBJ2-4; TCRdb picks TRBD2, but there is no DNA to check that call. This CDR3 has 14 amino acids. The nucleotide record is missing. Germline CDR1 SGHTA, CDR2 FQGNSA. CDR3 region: CASSLGLAKNIQYF.

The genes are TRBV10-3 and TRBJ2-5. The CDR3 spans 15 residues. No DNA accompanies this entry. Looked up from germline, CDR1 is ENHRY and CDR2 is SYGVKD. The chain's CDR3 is CAISDWEMRSETQYF.

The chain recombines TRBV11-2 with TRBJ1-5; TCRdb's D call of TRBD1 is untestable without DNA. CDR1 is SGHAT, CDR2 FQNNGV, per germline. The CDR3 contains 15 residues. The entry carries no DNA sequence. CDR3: CASSLIGGNNQPQHF. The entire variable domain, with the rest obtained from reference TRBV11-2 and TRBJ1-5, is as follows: EAGVAQSPRYKIIEKRQSVAFWCNPISGHATLYWYQQILGQGPKLLIQFQNNGVVDDSQLPKDRFSAERLKGVDSTLKIQPAKLEDSAVYLCASSLIGGNNQPQHFGDGTRLSIL.

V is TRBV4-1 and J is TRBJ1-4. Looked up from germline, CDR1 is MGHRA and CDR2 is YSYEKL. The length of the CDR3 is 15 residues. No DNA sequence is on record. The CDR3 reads CASSKRGESNEKLFF.